A selection of T cell receptor beta chains follows, all from one sample in a study of shared clonotypes between healthy human individuals. Produced via immunoSEQ multiplex PCR; TCRdb's table is partial and in-frame only. This sample yields under 600,000 clones, of which 95% to 98% are seen a single time; around 0.3% belongs to the top ten. Material: naive CD8+ T cells sorted from blood. Receptors were obtained from a young man in good health. Each CDR3 is given with its conserved first and last residue. The order of the fields is J gene, D gene, CDR3 length, V gene, clone size, CDR3 DNA, CDR3 protein. D genes are given only for firm matches. Not all rows give a size; the values are once, few, many and, for expanded clones, a class.

TRBJ2-7 | NA | 13 | TRBV11-2 | NA | TGTGCCAGCAGCTCGGCGCCTCTATACGAGCAGTACTTC | CASSSAPLYEQYF
TRBJ2-7 | TRBD2 | 12 | TRBV5-4 | NA | TGTGCCAGCTCGACGGGGGGTTACGAGCAGTACTTC | CASSTGGYEQYF
TRBJ2-2 | NA | 15 | TRBV7-6 | NA | TGTGCCAGCAGCCATGGGGCAGTGAACACCGGGGAGCTGTTTTTT | CASSHGAVNTGELFF
TRBJ2-3 | NA | 15 | TRBV7-9 | NA | TGTGCCAGCAGCTTAGGAGGCAGAGGCACAGATACGCAGTATTTT | CASSLGGRGTDTQYF
TRBJ2-7 | NA | 14 | TRBV7-8 | NA | TGTGCCAGCAGCTTAGTTCTGGGACTCTACGAGCAGTACTTC | CASSLVLGLYEQYF
TRBJ2-1 | NA | 15 | TRBV7-9 | NA | TGTGCCAGCAGCTTAGAGCCCATATCTGGAGATGAGCAGTTCTTC | CASSLEPISGDEQFF
TRBJ1-1 | TRBD1 | 9 | TRBV7-9 | NA | TGTGCCGGGACAGATGAAGCTTTCTTT | CAGTDEAFF
TRBJ2-3 | NA | 15 | TRBV5-1 | NA | TGCGCCAGCAGCTTGTCGCAGGGTAGCACAGATACGCAGTATTTT | CASSLSQGSTDTQYF
TRBJ2-1 | TRBD1 | 12 | TRBV29-1 | NA | TGCAGCATGATGACAGGGGGTAATGAGCAGTTCTTC | CSMMTGGNEQFF
TRBJ2-1 | NA | 15 | TRBV4-1 | NA | TGCGCCAGCAGCCACATGGAGGGCCGGAACAATGAGCAGTTCTTC | CASSHMEGRNNEQFF
TRBJ2-1 | NA | 14 | TRBV29-1 | NA | TGCAGCGTTGATCCCAGGGGCCACTACAATGAGCAGTTCTTC | CSVDPRGHYNEQFF
TRBJ1-2 | NA | 14 | TRBV6-1 | few | TGTGCCAGCAGTGAAGCCTATCAGGGAGGTGGCTACACCTTC | CASSEAYQGGGYTF
TRBJ2-6 | NA | 15 | TRBV9 | NA | TGTGCCAGCAGCGTAGTCCGATCTGGGGCCAACGTCCTGACTTTC | CASSVVRSGANVLTF
TRBJ2-3 | NA | 14 | TRBV15 | NA | TGTGCCACCAGCAGAGATAGGGGCACAGATACGCAGTATTTT | CATSRDRGTDTQYF
TRBJ1-5 | NA | 14 | TRBV4-2 | NA | TGTGCCAGCAGCCAAGCAGGGGCAGGTCAGCCCCAGCATTTT | CASSQAGAGQPQHF
TRBJ2-7 | NA | 14 | TRBV5-8 | NA | TGTGCCAGCAGCGCGGCAAAGGGGCCCTACGAGCAGTACTTC | CASSAAKGPYEQYF
TRBJ2-5 | TRBD2 | 16 | TRBV10-2 | NA | TGCGCCAGCTCCTCCTGGGGGGGACTCCAAAACAGGACCCAGTACTTC | CASSSWGGLQNRTQYF
TRBJ2-5 | TRBD1 | 16 | TRBV7-9 | NA | TGTGCCAGCAGCTTTTTGATCTGGACAGGGGCTGGGACCCAGTACTTC | CASSFLIWTGAGTQYF
TRBJ2-7 | NA | 16 | TRBV6-1 | NA | TGTGCCAGCAGTGAATGGCCGACAGGTCTAAACCACGAGCAGTACTTC | CASSEWPTGLNHEQYF
TRBJ2-3 | TRBD2 | 15 | TRBV7-8 | NA | TGTGCCAGCAGCGGGGAAGGGACTAGCGGGAGGCCGCAGTATTTT | CASSGEGTSGRPQYF
TRBJ2-3 | NA | 17 | TRBV28 | NA | TGTGCCAGCAGTTTAGAGTCTAGGCGGACTAGCACAGATACGCAGTATTTT | CASSLESRRTSTDTQYF
TRBJ1-1 | NA | 11 | TRBV25-1 | NA | TGTGCCAGCAGGGCAGCCGTAGAAGCTTTCTTT | CASRAAVEAFF
TRBJ2-7 | TRBD2 | 18 | TRBV6-1 | NA | TGTGCCAGCAGTGAAGCGCCACCTCTAACCGGGGGGTGGTACGAGCAGTACTTC | CASSEAPPLTGGWYEQYF
TRBJ1-2 | NA | 13 | TRBV6-5 | NA | TGTGCCAGCAGCAACGCAGGGGAGGACGGCTACACCTTC | CASSNAGEDGYTF
TRBJ2-2 | TRBD1 | 14 | TRBV13 | NA | TGTGCCAGCAGCACGACAGGGGGTACCGGGGAGCTGTTTTTT | CASSTTGGTGELFF
TRBJ1-1 | TRBD1 | 14 | TRBV7-9 | NA | TGTGCCAGCAGCTTCCGACAGGGGATCACTGAAGCTTTCTTT | CASSFRQGITEAFF
TRBJ2-7 | TRBD2 | 14 | TRBV4-1 | NA | TGCGCCAGCAGCCAAGCACAGCGGGGCGACGAGCAGTACTTC | CASSQAQRGDEQYF
TRBJ2-7 | NA | 14 | TRBV7-9 | NA | TGTGCCAGCAGCTTGCTAGCGAGAGCCTACGAGCAGTACTTC | CASSLLARAYEQYF
TRBJ2-7 | NA | 15 | TRBV4-1 | NA | TGCGCCAGCAGCCAAGATCGGGCAGGTCTCTACGAGCAGTACTTC | CASSQDRAGLYEQYF
TRBJ2-3 | NA | 11 | TRBV7-9 | NA | TGTGCCAGCAGCCCCGCGGATACGCAGTATTTT | CASSPADTQYF
TRBJ2-1 | NA | 16 | TRBV28 | once | TGTGCCAGCAGTATGCTAGGGGCGATTTTGGCCAATGAGCAGTTCTTC | CASSMLGAILANEQFF
TRBJ2-7 | NA | 14 | TRBV10-1 | NA | TGCGCCAGCAGTGAGTCTGCCCAAAATTACGAGCAGTACTTC | CASSESAQNYEQYF
TRBJ2-7 | TRBD2 | 14 | TRBV27 | NA | TGTGCCAGCAGTTTCGCGGGAGCCAGTTACGAGCAGTACTTC | CASSFAGASYEQYF
TRBJ2-2 | NA | 20 | TRBV4-1 | NA | TGCGCCAGCAGCCAAGAAGGGGTTCCCCGCGAAATCGCGAACACCGGGGAGCTGTTTTTT | CASSQEGVPREIANTGELFF
TRBJ2-7 | NA | 16 | TRBV7-9 | once | TGTGCCAGCAGCCAAGCTAAGTTGGGGAGAGGGAACGAGCAGTACTTC | CASSQAKLGRGNEQYF
TRBJ2-5 | NA | 14 | TRBV11-3 | NA | TGTGCCAGCAGCTCGGGATACAGTCAAGAGACCCAGTACTTC | CASSSGYSQETQYF
TRBJ2-7 | NA | 15 | TRBV28 | NA | TGTGCCAGCAGTTTATATGTACAGTATTGCTACGAGCAGTACTTC | CASSLYVQYCYEQYF